The clone carrying this T cell receptor beta chain was counted many times. What it binds is unknown. J gave up 3 bases and V 6 bases, and 5 bases lay outside the gene matches. This CDR3 contains 13 residues. CDR1 DFQATT and CDR2 SNEGSKA come from the germline V gene (reference sequence). These data come from a study of CD8 T cells in ankylosing spondylitis. Regarding the study as a whole: Made up of under 10 highly homologous variants, a TCR beta motif appeared characteristic of ankylosing spondylitis blood.

A single record per CDR3 protein comes from TCRdb applying MiXCR to the 5' RACE reads. The top ten clones hold about 30% of a sample with 130,000 or so distinct CDR3 sequences, about a sixth of them seen once. The sequence was obtained from a male donor with ankylosing spondylitis. This chain links TRBV20-1 with TRBJ2-7, with 10 positions matching TRBD1. The sequencing input was blood, either unsorted or a sorted T cell fraction (not recorded which). The CDR3 protein is CSAEGQGSYEQYF. DNA of the CDR3: TGCAGTGCCGAGGGACAGGGGAGCTACGAGCAGTACTTC.